The next 12 T cell receptor beta chains were all read from a single sample in a study of read filtering for tumor transcriptome and immune sequencing (dated by TCRdb to 2020 to 2022). For sequencing, an Illumina HiSeq 4000 was employed. TCR libraries were constructed from 350 to 400 ng RNA using the Immunoverse kit, and molecular barcoded adaptors covering alpha/delta and beta/gamma chains were employed. TCRdb passed the public sequencing reads through fastp at Q25 and MiXCR, retaining productive beta sequences. Entries are consolidated by CDR3 protein sequence, retaining the most common genes and DNA. Within this sample are 20,000 to 30,000 distinct CDR3 sequences, with 20% to 25% of them counted one time only. 15% to 20% of the sample is held by the ten biggest clonotypes. Sequencing input: a population of CD138-negative cells sorted from bone marrow. The sample's cell subset or site label, decoded: bone marrow mononuclear cells depleted of CD138+ plasma/myeloma cells by negative magnetic selection. These receptors all stem from a donor aged 40 or over with multiple myeloma.

In its sample, this clonotype was seen a few times. The chain joins TRBV28 to TRBJ2-3; 8 bases fit TRBD2. Germline CDR1 and CDR2: MDHEN and SYDVKM. After removal of 10 bases from V and 4 bases from J, the junction contained 13 bases not matched to a gene. This CDR3 region has 15 residues. This CDR3 is CATKGSGNPPDTQYF. DNA of the CDR3: TGTGCCACCAAGGGTAGCGGGAATCCCCCAGATACGCAGTATTTT.

This clonotype has at least ten counts. The chain employs TRBV24-1 and TRBJ2-1; D unresolved. The CDR3 has 13 amino acids. Germline loops: CDR1 KGHDR, CDR2 SFDVKD. V was clipped by 3 bases and J by 12 bases, with 14 bases between them. CDR3 sequence: CATSDPGIFGQFF. CDR3 nucleotides: TGTGCCACCAGTGATCCGGGCATTTTTGGGCAGTTCTTC.

This clonotype was observed at least ten times. The V and J genes are TRBV5-1 and TRBJ2-7; 16 bases align to TRBD2. Germline trimming cut 4 bases from V and 3 bases from J; bases unmatched to any gene: 7. This CDR3 has 17 amino acids. Germline lookup yields CDR1 SGHRS and CDR2 YFSETQ. The CDR3 loop is CASSVGLAGGPGYEQYF. CDR3 nucleotide sequence: TGCGCCAGCAGCGTGGGACTAGCGGGAGGGCCTGGCTACGAGCAGTACTTC.

Concerning this clonotype itself: A much larger clone differs by one base, so this may be a read error. The rearrangement links TRBV5-1 to TRBJ2-7; tentative D call: TRBD1 (6 bases). From germline, CDR1 is SGHRS and CDR2 YFSETQ. The CDR3 covers 14 residues. The CDR3 sequence is CASSIPTGKYEQHF. In DNA, the CDR3 is TGCGCCAGCAGCATACCAACAGGGAAGTACGAGCAGCACTTC.

This clonotype was observed at least ten times. The chain carries TRBV28 and TRBJ2-1; D might be TRBD2 (12 bases). The V gene's germline CDR1 is MDHEN and CDR2 SYDVKM. The length of the CDR3 is 19 residues. Trimming took off 4 bases at V and 0 bases at J, with 22 bases between the two ends. The DNA of the CDR3 is TGTGCCAGCAGTTCCGGGACAGGGGGACTAGCGGGCTCCTACAATGAGCAGTTCTTC. Translated, it gives CASSSGTGGLAGSYNEQFF.

This clonotype was recorded a few times. A much bigger clone sits one base away, suggesting this may be a read error. The genes are TRBV21-1 and TRBJ1-5; TRBD1 is taken as the D call from the table, unchecked against the DNA. TRBV21-1 is a listed pseudogene. The CDR3 is made up of 14 amino acids. In nucleotides, the CDR3 is TGTGTCAGCAACAATGACAGGGAGGACCAGCCCCAGCATTTT. Its translation: CVSNNDREDQPQHF.

This chain connects TRBV15 to TRBJ2-1, with 10 bases matching TRBD2. The germline V gene has CDR1 LNHNV and CDR2 YYDKDF (reference sequence). Trimming at V came to 7 bases and at J to 9 bases, leaving 15 bases not matched to a gene. This CDR3 is 16 amino acids long. In nucleotides, the CDR3 is TGTGCCACCAACGCACCCGGAGGGACTAGCGTCGGTGAGCAGTTCTTC. Translation: CATNAPGGTSVGEQFF.

This clonotype was detected many times. This sequence joins TRBV18 and TRBJ1-1; 7 bases are shared with TRBD1. From germline, CDR1 is KGHSH and CDR2 LQKENI. The CDR3 is made up of 14 amino acids. J lost 5 bases, V lost 4 bases, and 7 bases had no gene match. The CDR3 DNA follows: TGTGCCAGCTCACTCCAGGGGGGGGATACTGAAGCTTTCTTT. This translates into CASSLQGGDTEAFF. Full variable domain (missing parts from reference TRBV18 and TRBJ1-1): NAGVMQNPRHLVRRRGQEARLRCSPMKGHSHVYWYRQLPEEGLKFMVYLQKENIIDESGMPKERFSAEFPKEGPSILRIQQVVRGDSAAYFCASSLQGGDTEAFFGQGTRLTVV.

There are many counts of this clonotype. This likely comes from a read error, as the CDR3 has no conserved phenylalanine or tryptophan at its end. The CDR3 region has the DNA TGTGCCAGCACGGGGACTAGCGGGACGTACGAGCAGTACTCC. It specifies CASTGTSGTYEQYS. The rearrangement links TRBV28 to TRBJ2-7; TRBD2 agrees at 13 bases. Germline CDR1 reads MDHEN; CDR2 reads SYDVKM. This CDR3 is built from 14 residues. Trimming took 7 bases from V and 4 from J; bases not matched to a gene: 4.

There are many counts of this clonotype. V gene TRBV28 combines with J gene TRBJ2-7; 10 bases align to TRBD2. Germline-derived CDR1 and CDR2 are MDHEN and SYDVKM. CDR3 length: 15 residues. Trimming removed 5 bases from V and 3 bases from J; junction bases left unmatched: 7. CDR3 nucleotide sequence: TGTGCCAGCAGTCCCGGACTAGCGGAAATCTACGAGCAGTACTTC. Translating it yields CASSPGLAEIYEQYF.

This clonotype was seen ten or more times. The chain employs TRBV7-9 and TRBJ1-1; D gene unclear. Trimming removed 0 bases at V and 6 bases at J, with 8 bases between. CDR1 is SEHNR, CDR2 FQNEAQ, per germline (reference sequence). The CDR3 spans 13 residues. The CDR3 spells CASSLANPAEAFF. DNA for the CDR3: TGTGCCAGCAGCTTAGCGAACCCGGCTGAAGCTTTCTTT.

This clonotype showed up many times. The chain carries TRBV24-1 and TRBJ2-1; D tentatively reads TRBD1 or TRBD2 (5 bases each). This CDR3 is built from 14 residues. Trimming pared 4 bases from V and 7 bases from J, leaving 13 bases between. Germline V lookup: CDR1 KGHDR, CDR2 SFDVKD. The CDR3 region has the DNA TGTGCCACCAGTGAAGGTAGCTGGGGGAATGAGCAGTTCTTC. This codes for CATSEGSWGNEQFF.